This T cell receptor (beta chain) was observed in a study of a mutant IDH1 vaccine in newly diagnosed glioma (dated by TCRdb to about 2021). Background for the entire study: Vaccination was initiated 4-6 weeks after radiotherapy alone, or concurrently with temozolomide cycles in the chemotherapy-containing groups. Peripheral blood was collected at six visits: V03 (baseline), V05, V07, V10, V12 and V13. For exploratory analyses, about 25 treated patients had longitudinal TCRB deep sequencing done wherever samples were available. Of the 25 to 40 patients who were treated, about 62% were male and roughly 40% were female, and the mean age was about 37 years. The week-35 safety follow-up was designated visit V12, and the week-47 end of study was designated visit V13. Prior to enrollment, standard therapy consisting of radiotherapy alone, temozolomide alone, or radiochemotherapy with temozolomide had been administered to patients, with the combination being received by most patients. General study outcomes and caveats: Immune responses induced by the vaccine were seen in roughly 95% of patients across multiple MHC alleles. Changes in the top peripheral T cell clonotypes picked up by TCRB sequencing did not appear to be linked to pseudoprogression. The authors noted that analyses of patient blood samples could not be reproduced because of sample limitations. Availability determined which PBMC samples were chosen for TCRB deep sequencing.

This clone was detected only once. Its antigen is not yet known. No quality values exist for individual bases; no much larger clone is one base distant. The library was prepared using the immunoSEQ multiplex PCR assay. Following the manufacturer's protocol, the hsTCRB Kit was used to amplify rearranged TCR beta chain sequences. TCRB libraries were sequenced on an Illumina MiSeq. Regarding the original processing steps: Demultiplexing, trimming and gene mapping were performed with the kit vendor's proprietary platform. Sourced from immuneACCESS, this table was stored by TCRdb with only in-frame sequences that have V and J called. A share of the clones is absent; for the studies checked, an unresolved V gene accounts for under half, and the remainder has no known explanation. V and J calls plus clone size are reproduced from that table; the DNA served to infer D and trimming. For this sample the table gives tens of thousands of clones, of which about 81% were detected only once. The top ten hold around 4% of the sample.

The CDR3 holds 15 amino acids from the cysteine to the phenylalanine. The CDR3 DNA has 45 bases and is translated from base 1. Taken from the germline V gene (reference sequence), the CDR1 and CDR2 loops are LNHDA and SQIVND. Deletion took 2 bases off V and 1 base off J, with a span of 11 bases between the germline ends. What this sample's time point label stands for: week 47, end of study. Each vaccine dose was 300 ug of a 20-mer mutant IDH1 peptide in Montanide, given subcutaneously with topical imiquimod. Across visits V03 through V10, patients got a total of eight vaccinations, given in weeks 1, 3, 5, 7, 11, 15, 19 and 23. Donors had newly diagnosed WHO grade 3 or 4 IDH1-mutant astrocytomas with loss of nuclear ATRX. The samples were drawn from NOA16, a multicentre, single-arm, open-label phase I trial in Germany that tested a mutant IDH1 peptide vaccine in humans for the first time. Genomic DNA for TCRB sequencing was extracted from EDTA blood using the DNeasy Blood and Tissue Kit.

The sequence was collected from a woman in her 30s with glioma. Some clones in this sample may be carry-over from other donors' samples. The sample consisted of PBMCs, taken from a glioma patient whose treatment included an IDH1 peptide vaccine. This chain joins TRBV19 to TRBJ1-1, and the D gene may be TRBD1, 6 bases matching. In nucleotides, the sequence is TGTGCCAGTAGTATAAGTGCGGGACAGAACACTGAAGCTTTCTTT. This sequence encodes CASSISAGQNTEAFF.